This T cell receptor (beta chain) was recovered during a study of T cells in localized non-small cell lung cancer. Findings and caveats of the study: Uninvolved adjacent lung had higher T cell clonality than tumor and all other tissues.

This clone is labeled medium-sized. What it binds is not known. Sequenced by immunoSEQ multiplex PCR; TCRdb stores in-frame clones only, minus some. The sample holds roughly 2,200 clones, approximately 25% seen once. CDR3 size: 15 residues. The germline gives CDR1 SGHNT, CDR2 YENEEA. Between the trimmed V and J ends, which lost 3 bases and 7 bases, there was a span of 16 bases. The J gene is TRBJ2-1, the V gene TRBV11-3; D is possibly TRBD2 (7 bases). The sequence was obtained from a woman aged 35-75 years with stage II squamous cell lung carcinoma. The sample here was lung tumor tissue, taken before any cancer treatment. CDR3 sequence reads: CASSFPRGGVNEQFF. The DNA of the CDR3 is TGTGCCAGCAGCTTCCCGAGGGGGGGTGTGAATGAGCAGTTCTTC.